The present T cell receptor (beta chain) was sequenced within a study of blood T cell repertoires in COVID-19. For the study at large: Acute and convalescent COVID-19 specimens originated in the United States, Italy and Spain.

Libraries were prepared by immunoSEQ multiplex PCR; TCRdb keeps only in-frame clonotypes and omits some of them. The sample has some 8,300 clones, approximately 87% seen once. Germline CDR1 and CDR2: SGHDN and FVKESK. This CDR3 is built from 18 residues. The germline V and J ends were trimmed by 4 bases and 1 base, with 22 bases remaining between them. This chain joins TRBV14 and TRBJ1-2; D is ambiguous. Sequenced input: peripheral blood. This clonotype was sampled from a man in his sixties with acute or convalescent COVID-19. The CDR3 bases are TGTGCCAGCAGCCCCCTGGGCAGATCAGGCCCCTATAACTATGGCTACACCTTC. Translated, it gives CASSPLGRSGPYNYGYTF.